This entry lists 9 T cell receptor beta chains sequenced from one sample in a study of cytomegalovirus exposure and HLA in healthy donors (dated 2017 in TCRdb). Library creation used the immunoSEQ multiplex PCR assay. TCRdb carries this immuneACCESS record with in-frame sequences only. Its versions omit some clonotypes, under half of them owing to an unresolved V gene in the studies checked, with the rest unexplained. A total of about 130,000 clones appear in this sample, 88% of them only once. About 1.5% of the sample is taken by the ten largest. Sequenced sample: PBMCs. These receptors all stem from a man aged 25 to 40 in good health and CMV-seronegative.

The V gene is TRBV6-4, the J gene TRBJ2-1; 16 nucleotides agree with TRBD2. V trimming: 6 bases; J trimming: 7 bases; junction bases outside the gene matches: 12. CDR3 size: 18 residues. Germline V gene data show CDR1 as MRHNA and CDR2 as SNTAGT. The CDR3 region is CASSPGLAGGPSENEQFF. In DNA, the CDR3 is TGTGCCAGCAGCCCGGGACTAGCGGGAGGGCCATCAGAGAATGAGCAGTTCTTC.

CDR3 amino acids: CASSSSSGRDNEQFF. In nucleotides, the CDR3 is TGTGCCAGCAGCTCCTCTAGCGGGAGGGACAATGAGCAGTTCTTC. The chain recombines TRBV7-3 with TRBJ2-1, with 12 bases matching TRBD2. Germline V CDR1 and CDR2: SGHTA, FQGTGA. Trimming cost V 4 bases and J 5 bases; bases outside gene matches: 3. The CDR3 contains 15 residues.

This chain links TRBV2 with TRBJ2-5; D possibly corresponds to TRBD2 (7 bases). The ends were cut back, 3 bases at V and 5 bases at J, with 19 bases in the middle. Per germline, CDR1 SNHLY and CDR2 FYNNEI. This CDR3 has 16 amino acids. This CDR3 is CASSELEGRGKETQYF. The CDR3 bases are TGTGCCAGCAGTGAGCTCGAAGGGAGGGGGAAGGAGACCCAGTACTTC.

The chain joins TRBV13 to TRBJ2-1; 11 bases map to TRBD2. Germline values: CDR1 PRHDT, CDR2 FYEKMQ (reference sequence). This CDR3 has 17 residues. V lost 5 bases to trimming and J lost 5 bases; unmatched junction nucleotides: 11. The CDR3 loop reads CASSPGTSGVGHNEQFF. The CDR3 DNA follows: TGTGCCAGCAGCCCCGGGACTAGCGGAGTGGGGCACAATGAGCAGTTCTTC.

V and J are TRBV29-1 and TRBJ2-1; tentatively, D is TRBD1 (6 bases). The germline V gene encodes CDR1 SQVTM and CDR2 ANQGSEA. This CDR3 has 13 residues. V was shortened by 6 bases and J by 11 bases, with 20 bases between the two germline ends. The CDR3 reads CSVRGRQVGQQFF. CDR3 DNA: TGCAGCGTGCGCGGTCGACAGGTGGGGCAGCAGTTCTTC.

The chain employs TRBV5-6 and TRBJ2-3; tentatively, D is TRBD1 (5 bases). Trimming took off 4 bases at V and 1 base at J, with 13 bases between the two ends. This CDR3 has 15 amino acids. Germline V lookup: CDR1 SGHDT, CDR2 YYEEEE. CDR3 sequence reads: CASSPAPQGTDTQYF. The CDR3 nucleotides read TGTGCCAGCAGCCCAGCCCCACAGGGCACAGATACGCAGTATTTT.

The chain uses TRBV30 and TRBJ2-7; 8 bases align to TRBD1. Germline CDR1 and CDR2: GTSNPN and SVGIG (reference sequence). The CDR3 extends over 14 amino acids. Trimming cost V 8 bases and J 5 bases; bases outside gene matches: 14. This CDR3 reads CASSKGQDPDEQYF. The CDR3, as DNA: TGTGCCAGTTCCAAGGGACAGGACCCCGACGAGCAGTACTTC. Drawing the rest from reference TRBV30 and TRBJ2-7, the complete variable domain is SQTIHQWPATLVQPVGSPLSLECTVEGTSNPNLYWYRQAAGRGLQLLFYSVGIGQISSEVPQNLSASRPQDRQFILSSKKLLLSDSGFYLCASSKGQDPDEQYFGPGTRLTVT.

This chain links TRBV6-1 with TRBJ2-7, with a weak D call TRBD2 (5 bases). The CDR3 totals 15 residues. Trimming pared 3 bases from V and 1 base from J, leaving 13 bases between. CDR1 and CDR2 (germline): MNHNS, SASEGT. The CDR3 bases are TGTGCCAGCAGTGATGGCCAGTGGGAGTCCTACGAGCAGTACTTC. Encoded protein: CASSDGQWESYEQYF.

As to this clone: Other DNA sequences of this sample code for an identical CDR3. This chain uses TRBV2 with TRBJ1-1; 8 bases line up with TRBD1. Germline V gene lookup returns CDR1 SNHLY and CDR2 FYNNEI. The ends lost 6 bases at V and 1 base at J; junction bases unmatched: 7. The CDR3 sequence is 15 residues long. For the CDR3, the DNA is TGTGCCAGCAGCCTGCAGGGGGCAGGGAACACTGAAGCTTTCTTT. Protein sequence: CASSLQGAGNTEAFF. The variable domain in full, completed from reference TRBV2 and TRBJ1-1, reads EPEVTQTPSHQVTQMGQEVILRCVPISNHLYFYWYRQILGQKVEFLVSFYNNEISEKSEIFDDQFSVERPDGSNFTLKIRSTKLEDSAMYFCASSLQGAGNTEAFFGQGTRLTVV.